Listed below are T cell receptor beta chains from one sample, sequenced in a study of immune evolution from preneoplasia to lung adenocarcinoma. Clones were sequenced by immunoSEQ multiplex PCR, and TCRdb holds only the in-frame ones, with some missing. The sample yields 15,000 or so clones, roughly 80% seen once. The sequenced sample was FFPE minimally invasive lung adenocarcinoma tissue. These TCRs come from a person aged 55-80 years with lung adenocarcinoma. The CDR3 runs from the conserved cysteine through the conserved F or W. Fields, in order: J gene, V gene, clone size, D gene, CDR3 DNA, CDR3 protein. D genes are given only for firm matches. The size field is filled for only some rows; it gives once, few, many or a size class.

TRBJ1-2	TRBV7-2	once	-	TGTGCCAGCAGCTCCGACACGGCCTCGGGGTATGGCTACACCTTC	CASSSDTASGYGYTF
TRBJ2-1	TRBV9	-	-	TGTGCCAGCGGACGTGATGGGTTGGAGCAGTTCTTC	CASGRDGLEQFF
TRBJ2-7	TRBV28	-	-	TGTGCCAGCAGGGAGACTGGGAGATTATACGAGCAGTACTTC	CASRETGRLYEQYF
TRBJ2-7	TRBV19	-	-	TGTGCCAGTAGTTCAACTGCGGGTTCCGAGCAGTACTTC	CASSSTAGSEQYF
TRBJ1-1	TRBV19	-	-	TGTGCCAGTTTCCGGGACGGTGGGAACACTGAAGCTTTCTTT	CASFRDGGNTEAFF
TRBJ1-6	TRBV18	-	TRBD1	TGTGCCAGCTCACGGACAGGGGTAGAATCACCCCTCCACTTT	CASSRTGVESPLHF
TRBJ1-1	TRBV6-6	few	-	TGTGCCAGCAGTAAGTCGGACAGTTTCGGTGAAGCTTTCTTT	CASSKSDSFGEAFF
TRBJ1-3	TRBV18	once	-	TGTGCCAGCTCACCTGACAGATCCTCTGGAAACACCATATATTTT	CASSPDRSSGNTIYF
TRBJ1-5	TRBV12-5	-	-	TGTGCTAGTGGTTTCTCAGGGGAACAGCCCCAGCATTTT	CASGFSGEQPQHF
TRBJ2-3	TRBV30	-	TRBD2	TGTGCCTGCCTGGGGACTAGCGGACTCACAGATACGCAGTATTTT	CACLGTSGLTDTQYF
TRBJ2-2	TRBV11-2	once	-	TGTGCCAGCAGGCAAGGACACAACACCGGGGAGCTGTTTTTT	CASRQGHNTGELFF
TRBJ2-3	TRBV6-6	-	TRBD1	TGTGCCAGCAGTCCCGGGGACAGGGTCACAGATACGCAGTATTTT	CASSPGDRVTDTQYF
TRBJ2-2	TRBV6-1	-	TRBD2	TGTGCCAGCAGCGAACTAGCGGGGGGGCCACGGACCGGGGAGCTGTTTTTT	CASSELAGGPRTGELFF
TRBJ1-2	TRBV27	-	-	TGTGCCAGCAGTTCCTTCCTTTCCACCACTAACTATGGCTACACCTTC	CASSSFLSTTNYGYTF
TRBJ2-1	TRBV28	-	TRBD2	TGTGCCAGCAGGGCCGGGACAGAGGGACTAGCGGGCTACAATGAGCAGTTCTTC	CASRAGTEGLAGYNEQFF
TRBJ1-1	TRBV12-2	-	-	TGTGCAAGTCGCTTGATTTTGACAGGGGGCGACGGAGCTGAAGCTTTCTTT	CASRLILTGGDGAEAFF
TRBJ2-1	TRBV11-2	-	-	TGTGCCAGCAGCCCCCCCGCGACTAGCAATGAGCAGTTCTTC	CASSPPATSNEQFF
TRBJ2-7	TRBV6-1	-	-	TGTGCCAGGGACTTTCACTACGAGCAGTACTTC	CARDFHYEQYF
TRBJ1-6	TRBV10-2	once	-	TGCGCCAGCAGTGAGTCGGGGGGCTATTCACCCCTCCACTTT	CASSESGGYSPLHF
TRBJ2-1	TRBV28	-	-	TGTGCCAGCATGGTCAACAATGAGCAGTTCTTC	CASMVNNEQFF
TRBJ2-7	TRBV14	-	-	TGTGCCAGCAGCCAAACACGGCGCGGCGAGCAGTACTTC	CASSQTRRGEQYF
TRBJ1-3	TRBV18	-	TRBD1	TGTGCCAGCTCACCAATGGACAGGGGGCCTGGAAACACCATATATTTT	CASSPMDRGPGNTIYF
TRBJ2-1	TRBV4-2	-	TRBD2	TGTGCCAGCAGCCCCGAGCCCGGCGGCGGGGGGGCTCACAATGAGCAGTTCTTC	CASSPEPGGGGAHNEQFF
TRBJ2-7	TRBV6-1	once	-	TGTGCCAGCAGGGGGTACGAGCAGTACTTC	CASRGYEQYF
TRBJ2-5	TRBV4-1	-	TRBD2	TGCGCCAGCAGCCTCGCCCCGGCTAGCGGGGGTACATTTCAAGAGACCCAGTACTTC	CASSLAPASGGTFQETQYF
TRBJ2-5	TRBV29-1	-	-	TGCAGCACCAGGGTGGAGACCCAGTACTTC	CSTRVETQYF
TRBJ1-6	TRBV5-6	few	-	TGTGCCAGCAGCATTTCGACAGCTCTCACCCTCCACTTT	CASSISTALTLHF
TRBJ1-2	TRBV28	few	-	TGTGCCAGCAGTTTTGGGGTGACTAACTATGGCTACACCTTC	CASSFGVTNYGYTF
TRBJ1-2	TRBV30	-	-	TGTGCCCAACCTAGGGGTTCGGGACACCTCTATGGCTACACCTTC	CAQPRGSGHLYGYTF
TRBJ1-2	TRBV6-1	-	-	TGTGCCAGCAGTGAAGCGCCCCAGGCAGGGAACTATGGCTACACCTTC	CASSEAPQAGNYGYTF
TRBJ2-1	TRBV6-1	once	-	TGTGCCAGCAGCGCCGGTCTGAGGGGTAATGAGCAGTTCTTC	CASSAGLRGNEQFF
TRBJ1-2	TRBV6-1	-	-	TGTGCCATCCCCTTTCTGTATGGCTACACCTTC	CAIPFLYGYTF
TRBJ1-3	TRBV11-2	-	-	TGTGCCAGCAGCTTAGTTTCTGCAGGAAACACCATATATTTT	CASSLVSAGNTIYF
TRBJ2-7	TRBV2	-	-	TGTGCCAGCAGTACCCAACAGGGGGGGAACGAGCAGTACTTC	CASSTQQGGNEQYF
TRBJ2-7	TRBV27	once	TRBD2	TGTGCCAGCAGTCGCTCGGGACTAGGGTACGAGCAGTACTTC	CASSRSGLGYEQYF
TRBJ2-3	TRBV15	few	-	TGTGCCACCAGCAGAGATTTGGGCGGCACAGATACGCAGTATTTT	CATSRDLGGTDTQYF
TRBJ2-7	TRBV5-6	once	-	TGTGCCAGCAGCTTAGGGGCCCCCGAGCAGTACTTC	CASSLGAPEQYF
TRBJ1-1	TRBV6-5	-	TRBD1	TGTGCCAGCAGTTACGGGGTACAGGGGAGCACTGAAGCTTTCTTT	CASSYGVQGSTEAFF
TRBJ2-5	TRBV7-2	few	-	TGTGCCAGCAGCTTAGCACCAAGGGGGAAAGAGACCCAGTACTTC	CASSLAPRGKETQYF
TRBJ2-3	TRBV6-8	-	TRBD2	TGTGCCAGCCCACGGCGGGCTAGCGGGGGTTTGGTGGGCACAGATACGCAGTATTTT	CASPRRASGGLVGTDTQYF
TRBJ2-2	TRBV11-3	few	-	TGTGCCAGCAGCTTAGATCTCTCTATACCGAACACCGGGGAGCTGTTTTTT	CASSLDLSIPNTGELFF
TRBJ2-3	TRBV4-2	-	TRBD2	TGTGCCAGCAGCCACCTAGCGGGAGGGCCGGGGACAGATACGCAGTATTTT	CASSHLAGGPGTDTQYF
TRBJ2-6	TRBV19	-	-	TGTGCCTCCAGAGTAGGGAGGTCTGGGGCCAACGTCCTGACTTTC	CASRVGRSGANVLTF
TRBJ2-4	TRBV19	-	-	TGTGCCAGTAGCCGAGACAGGTTAGCCAAAAACATTCAGTACTTC	CASSRDRLAKNIQYF
TRBJ2-5	TRBV11-3	-	TRBD2	TGTGCCAGCAGCGGAGGATCCGGGACTAGCGGAAACCAAGAGACCCAGTACTTC	CASSGGSGTSGNQETQYF
TRBJ1-1	TRBV11-3	-	TRBD1	TGTGCCAGCAGCTTAGATCCCCGGACAGGAACTGCTTTCTTT	CASSLDPRTGTAFF
TRBJ2-3	TRBV10-1	few	TRBD2	TGCGCCAGCAGCTCCGGGACTAGTAATTCTGGCACAGATACGCAGTATTTT	CASSSGTSNSGTDTQYF
TRBJ1-5	TRBV30	-	-	TGTGCCTGGAGCGCAACGGGGCCCTATCAGCCCCAGCATTTT	CAWSATGPYQPQHF
TRBJ2-1	TRBV28	few	-	TGTGCCAGCAATTTTCAGGGGGGGCAGTCCTACAATGAGCAGTTCTTC	CASNFQGGQSYNEQFF
TRBJ1-1	TRBV28	-	-	TGTGCCAGCAGTTTGGTGATTGAAAACACTGAAGCTTTCTTT	CASSLVIENTEAFF
TRBJ1-1	TRBV28	-	-	TGTGCCAGCAGTTTTCAGAGAGGCTCCGGCACTGAAGCTTTCTTT	CASSFQRGSGTEAFF
TRBJ2-7	TRBV28	-	-	TGTGCCAGCATCTCTCGGGGGGACAGGTCCCGTCCTCTCGAGCAGTACTTC	CASISRGDRSRPLEQYF
TRBJ2-1	TRBV2	-	TRBD1	TGTGCCAGCAGTGGACGGCGGGGACAGGGCCGTCGTAATGAGCAGTTCTTC	CASSGRRGQGRRNEQFF
TRBJ2-3	TRBV18	-	-	TGTGCCAGCTCACCCCCCGTCGCAGATACGCAGTATTTT	CASSPPVADTQYF
TRBJ1-3	TRBV2	-	-	TGTGCCAGCAGTGGTTGGGGCCACTCTGGAAATACCATATATTTT	CASSGWGHSGNTIYF